The 14 T cell receptor beta chains listed next were all sequenced from one sample in a study of blood T cell repertoires in COVID-19. Produced via immunoSEQ multiplex PCR; TCRdb's table is partial and in-frame only. The sample lists 240,000 or so clones; about four fifths were seen once. Sequencing was performed on peripheral blood. These receptors came from a woman under 30 with acute or convalescent COVID-19.

The DNA of the CDR3 is TGTGCCAGCAGTGACGGAGCGGGAGAGGCAGATACGCAGTATTTT. This translates into CASSDGAGEADTQYF. The V gene is TRBV6-4, the J gene TRBJ2-3, with 8 bases fitting TRBD2. This CDR3 is built from 15 residues. CDR1 is MRHNA and CDR2 is SNTAGT in the germline V gene. V trimming: 2 bases; J trimming: 4 bases; junction bases outside the gene matches: 5.

This sequence joins TRBV19 and TRBJ2-3; a weak D match, TRBD1 (5 bases). CDR3 length equals 15 residues. Germline CDR1 reads LNHDA; CDR2 reads SQIVND (reference sequence). The V end was cut by 4 bases, the J end by 3 bases, with 14 bases between. CDR3 coding DNA: TGTGCCAGTAGTAACCGTCACAGGATGACAGATACGCAGTATTTT. As protein: CASSNRHRMTDTQYF.

The chain joins TRBV21-1 to TRBJ1-1; TRBD1, as called in the table, went unchecked against the DNA. TRBV21-1 is a pseudogene. CDR3 length: 13 amino acids. CDR3 in amino acids: CASSARGNTEAFF. CDR3 sequence (DNA): TGTGCCAGCAGCGCCAGGGGGAACACTGAAGCTTTCTTT.

V usage is TRBV14 and J usage is TRBJ2-7, with D possibly matching TRBD2 (5 bases). Germline CDR1 is SGHDN and CDR2 is FVKESK. The CDR3 loop spans 13 amino acids. Trimming stripped 4 bases from V and 3 bases from J, with 10 bases between. The CDR3 loop is CASSPPGNYEQYF. Written as DNA, the CDR3 is TGTGCCAGCAGCCCGCCCGGGAACTACGAGCAGTACTTC.

The chain combines TRBV7-8 with TRBJ1-3; D is unclear. The CDR3 is 14 amino acids. Germline loops: CDR1 SGHVS, CDR2 FQNEAQ. V lost 1 base, J lost 0 bases, and 4 bases lay in between. Here the CDR3 reads CASSLDSSGNTIYF. The CDR3, as DNA: TGTGCCAGCAGCTTAGACAGCTCTGGAAACACCATATATTTT.

This clone was observed a handful of times. The gene calls are TRBV21-1 and TRBJ2-2; TRBD2 is the table's D call and was not checked against the DNA. TRBV21-1 is a pseudogene segment. The CDR3 totals 18 residues. The CDR3 DNA follows: TGTGCCAGCAGCAAACAATTGGGGACTAGCGGGATTGGTGGGGAGCTGTTTTTT. Amino acid sequence: CASSKQLGTSGIGGELFF.

The CDR3 DNA follows: TGTGCCAGCAGCTTAGGGGCGGGAGGGCCTGGCTACGAGCAGTACTTC. This gives the protein CASSLGAGGPGYEQYF. The rearrangement joins TRBV11-2 to TRBJ2-7, with 9 bases that match TRBD2. Looked up from germline, CDR1 is SGHAT and CDR2 is FQNNGV. This CDR3 has 16 residues. V gave up 1 base and J gave up 3 bases; unmatched junction bases: 7.

This sequence joins TRBV28 and TRBJ1-5, with D possibly TRBD1 on 6 matching bases. This CDR3 is built from 15 residues. Germline V CDR1 and CDR2: MDHEN, SYDVKM. Trimming pared 6 bases from V and 3 bases from J, leaving 15 bases between. The CDR3 DNA follows: TGTGCCAGCAGGGAGAAACAGGGCTTCAATCAGCCCCAGCATTTT. Encoded protein: CASREKQGFNQPQHF.

The chain links TRBV25-1 to TRBJ2-7, with D perhaps matching TRBD1 (6 bases). From germline, CDR1 is MGHDK and CDR2 SYGVNS. Deletions cut 4 bases from V and 3 bases from J, with 19 bases between. The CDR3 runs to 16 residues. The CDR3 region has the DNA TGTGCCAGCAGTGGATCTATGGGGGCATCGGGCTACGAGCAGTACTTC. As protein: CASSGSMGASGYEQYF.

V is TRBV29-1 and J is TRBJ1-1, with D hard to call. The germline V gene has CDR1 SQVTM and CDR2 ANQGSEA. Trimming stripped 5 bases from V and 5 bases from J, with 18 bases between. There are 14 residues in the CDR3. The CDR3 bases are TGCAGCGTTCCCAAACGGGGTAAAGGAACTGAAGCTTTCTTT. It translates to CSVPKRGKGTEAFF.

The genes are TRBV15 and TRBJ2-6; 7 bases align to TRBD2. Germline V CDR1 and CDR2: LNHNV, YYDKDF (reference sequence). V was clipped by 1 base and J by 2 bases; unmatched bases: 2. The CDR3 length is 16 residues. CDR3 residues: CATSRVRGAGANVLTF. The CDR3 DNA reads TGTGCCACCAGCAGAGTACGGGGGGCTGGGGCCAACGTCCTGACTTTC. Full variable domain (missing parts from reference TRBV15 and TRBJ2-6): DAMVIQNPRYQVTQFGKPVTLSCSQTLNHNVMYWYQQKSSQAPKLLFHYYDKDFNNEADTPDNFQSRRPNTSFCFLDIRSPGLGDTAMYLCATSRVRGAGANVLTFGAGSRLTVL.

The chain combines TRBV3-1 (or the pseudogene TRBV3-2) with TRBJ1-2; D remains ambiguous. The germline V gene has CDR1 LGHDT and CDR2 YNNKEL (reference sequence). The V and J ends lost 0 bases and 8 bases respectively, with 13 bases between them. The CDR3 extends over 14 amino acids. CDR3 protein: CASSQDILGGGYTF. CDR3 nucleotides: TGTGCCAGCAGCCAAGATATCCTCGGAGGGGGCTACACCTTC.

V and J are TRBV5-1 and TRBJ1-2, with D tentatively TRBD1 (6 bases). Germline values: CDR1 SGHRS, CDR2 YFSETQ. The V end was cut by 1 base, the J end by 3 bases, with 13 bases between. The CDR3 contains 15 residues. The CDR3 region is CASSLNPRGDYGYTF. Here the CDR3 DNA reads TGCGCCAGCAGCTTGAACCCCAGGGGCGACTATGGCTACACCTTC.

This clone was seen a single time. The chain is built from TRBV12-3 or TRBV12-4 and TRBJ1-1; tentative D call: TRBD1 (6 bases). The germline V and J ends were trimmed by 10 bases and 4 bases, with 13 bases remaining between them. This CDR3 spans 12 amino acids. CDR3 amino acids: CAIQGKVTEAFF. The CDR3 DNA follows: TGTGCCATCCAGGGGAAGGTCACTGAAGCTTTCTTT.